This T cell receptor (beta chain) came from a study of blood T cell repertoires in COVID-19. Turning to the study itself: COVID-19 samples, acute and convalescent, were from the United States, Italy and Spain. T cells, B-cell-depleted T cells, or PBMCs provided the cDNA or gDNA that served as material.

Some clones are missing from TCRdb's copy, which holds only in-frame ones; the method was immunoSEQ multiplex PCR. Among around 94,000 clones listed, about four fifths were seen once. Germline V gene lookup returns CDR1 SQVTM and CDR2 ANQGSEA. V lost 7 bases and J 6 bases, leaving 22 bases between the germline ends. The CDR3 consists of 15 residues. The receptor comes from a man aged 40-49 years with active or convalescent COVID-19. This sequence joins TRBV29-1 and TRBJ2-1; D may be TRBD1 (6 bases). Sequencing was carried out using peripheral blood. Written as DNA, the CDR3 is TGCAGCGCCGATACAGGGAACAAAAACGTCAATGAGCAGTTCTTC. Translated, it gives CSADTGNKNVNEQFF.